These 21 T cell receptor beta chains originate from one sample sequenced in a study of cytomegalovirus exposure and HLA in healthy donors. Both 60 Vbeta primers and 13 Jbeta primers went into the PCR. Assay: immunoSEQ multiplex PCR; the TCRdb copy retains only in-frame clones and omits some. The data show about 160,000 clones, roughly 80% seen once. The sample taken for sequencing was PBMCs. The receptors were sampled from a male donor in good health and CMV-seropositive.

In the case of this clone: Other DNA sequences in this sample translate to the same CDR3. The V call is TRBV28, the J call TRBJ2-7, with D unresolved. The CDR3 is 12 residues long. Germline V lookup: CDR1 MDHEN, CDR2 SYDVKM. Deletions cut 4 bases from V and 0 bases from J, with 4 bases between. The CDR3 nucleotides read TGTGCCAGCAGTTCGAGCTCCTACGAGCAGTACTTC. Amino acids: CASSSSSYEQYF.

V is TRBV14 and J is TRBJ1-1; D gene ambiguous. Germline V gene data show CDR1 as SGHDN and CDR2 as FVKESK. The CDR3 is made up of 15 amino acids. Trimming took off 1 base at V and 2 bases at J, with 11 bases between the two ends. CDR3 sequence reads: CASSQVEGYNTEAFF. Written as DNA, the CDR3 is TGTGCCAGCAGCCAAGTTGAGGGATATAACACTGAAGCTTTCTTT.

The CDR3 spells CASSLSDTEAFF. CDR3 coding DNA: TGTGCCAGCAGTTTATCCGACACTGAAGCTTTCTTT. V gene TRBV28 combines with J gene TRBJ1-1; no clear D. Looked up from germline, CDR1 is MDHEN and CDR2 is SYDVKM. V lost 1 base and J 3 bases, leaving 3 bases between the germline ends. This CDR3 contains 12 residues. Together with reference TRBV28 and TRBJ1-1, the CDR3 gives the full variable domain: DVKVTQSSRYLVKRTGEKVFLECVQDMDHENMFWYRQDPGLGLRLIYFSYDVKMKEKGDIPEGYSVSREKKERFSLILESASTNQTSMYLCASSLSDTEAFFGQGTRLTVV.

The chain has TRBV30 and TRBJ2-7; TRBD1 matches at 8 bases. With V trimmed by 5 bases and J by 6 bases, 12 bases remained unmatched. CDR1 and CDR2 (germline): GTSNPN, SVGIG (reference sequence). The CDR3 totals 14 residues. The CDR3 DNA reads TGTGCCTGGCGCCGGACAGGGTTTTTCTCCGAGCAGTACTTC. As protein: CAWRRTGFFSEQYF.

The genes are TRBV5-1 and TRBJ1-1; 7 positions match TRBD1. The CDR3 runs to 14 residues. Germline-derived CDR1 and CDR2 are SGHRS and YFSETQ. Germline trimming cut 5 bases from V and 0 bases from J; bases unmatched to any gene: 4. CDR3 in amino acids: CASRVDRVNTEAFF. Here the CDR3 DNA reads TGCGCCAGCAGGGTTGACAGGGTGAACACTGAAGCTTTCTTT.

The chain uses TRBV2 and TRBJ1-5, with a possible D match to TRBD1 (6 bases). Germline V gene data show CDR1 as SNHLY and CDR2 as FYNNEI. CDR3 length: 15 residues. V lost 7 bases and J lost 0, with 13 bases in between. The CDR3 DNA sequence: TGTGCCAGCAACTCCGGGACAATTAGCAATCAGCCCCAGCATTTT. Amino acids: CASNSGTISNQPQHF.

The chain is built from TRBV27 and TRBJ2-6, with TRBD1 matching 8 bases. The J segment lost 2 bases and the V segment lost 6 bases, leaving 6 bases of the junction unmatched. The length of the CDR3 is 16 residues. The germline gives CDR1 MNHEY, CDR2 SMNVEV (reference sequence). The CDR3 region is CASSLSGGAGANVLTF. DNA of the CDR3: TGTGCCAGCAGCCTCTCAGGGGGCGCTGGGGCCAACGTCCTGACTTTC.

Only a few counts were recorded for this clone. V gene TRBV4-2 combines with J gene TRBJ2-1; D ambiguous. From germline, CDR1 is LGHNA and CDR2 YNFKEQ. This CDR3 has 16 amino acids. The germline V and J ends were trimmed by 1 base and 6 bases, with 16 bases remaining between them. The CDR3 sequence is CASSQAADTGGNEQFF. CDR3 nucleotides: TGTGCCAGCAGCCAAGCCGCGGATACTGGTGGCAATGAGCAGTTCTTC.

This chain connects TRBV5-4 to TRBJ2-7, with D possibly being TRBD1 (6 bases). V was shortened by 4 bases and J by 4 bases, with 12 bases between the two germline ends. The CDR3 is 13 residues long. Per the germline V gene, CDR1 is SGHNT and CDR2 is YYREEE (reference sequence). The CDR3 DNA sequence: TGTGCCAGCAGCAACAGGGAGAGATACGAGCAGTACTTC. This sequence encodes CASSNRERYEQYF. The full variable domain, completed using reference TRBV5-4 and TRBJ2-7, is ETGVTQSPTHLIKTRGQQVTLRCSSQSGHNTVSWYQQALGQGPQFIFQYYREEENGRGNFPPRFSGLQFPNYSSELNVNALELDDSALYLCASSNRERYEQYFGPGTRLTVT.

The chain carries TRBV5-6 and TRBJ1-1; 12 nucleotides align to TRBD1. The CDR3 consists of 15 residues. CDR1 and CDR2 from the germline V gene are SGHDT and YYEEEE. J gave up 5 bases and V 2 bases, and 4 bases lay outside the gene matches. The CDR3 loop reads CASSFGTGGRTEAFF. The CDR3 nucleotides read TGTGCCAGCAGCTTCGGGACAGGGGGCAGGACTGAAGCTTTCTTT.

The chain links TRBV11-3 to TRBJ2-1, with D possibly matching TRBD2 (6 bases). Per germline, CDR1 SGHNT and CDR2 YENEEA. V was shortened by 8 bases and J by 5 bases, with 13 bases between the two germline ends. The CDR3 covers 13 residues. Here the CDR3 DNA reads TGTGCCAGCGCGGGGTCATCCAACAATGAGCAGTTCTTC. Its protein product is CASAGSSNNEQFF.

This clone was found a few times. The J gene is TRBJ2-5, the V gene TRBV5-5; 7 bases are shared with TRBD1. The CDR3 has 14 amino acids. Germline-derived CDR1 and CDR2 are SGHKS and YYEKEE (reference sequence). Trimming cost V 3 bases and J 3 bases; bases outside gene matches: 5. CDR3 DNA sequence: TGTGCCAGCAGCTCCTGGGACAGAGAAGAGACCCAGTACTTC. Amino acid sequence: CASSSWDREETQYF.

This clone was seen a single time. The genes are TRBV28 and TRBJ1-5; D call uncertain. Germline V lookup: CDR1 MDHEN, CDR2 SYDVKM. The V and J ends lost 5 bases and 9 bases respectively, with 11 bases between them. The CDR3 covers 12 residues. The CDR3 here is CASSDNLRPQHF. The CDR3 DNA follows: TGTGCCAGCAGTGACAACCTGCGGCCCCAGCATTTT.

This chain connects TRBV4-3 to TRBJ2-1; 14 bases match TRBD2. The germline V gene encodes CDR1 LGHNA and CDR2 YSLEER. This CDR3 is built from 18 residues. V was pared by 2 bases and J by 9 bases, with 12 bases of the junction left unmatched. The CDR3: CASSQSPPGTSGSGEQFF. The CDR3 nucleotides are TGCGCCAGCAGCCAATCTCCCCCCGGGACTAGCGGGAGCGGTGAGCAGTTCTTC.

J is TRBJ1-2 and V is TRBV7-2; 7 bases agree with TRBD1. Germline loops: CDR1 SGHTA, CDR2 FQGNSA. This CDR3 comprises 15 residues. The V and J ends lost 1 base and 3 bases, in that order; junction bases with no gene match: 5. The CDR3 DNA sequence: TGTGCCAGCAGCTTAGTACAGGGGCTAGACTATGGCTACACCTTC. Amino acid sequence: CASSLVQGLDYGYTF. Drawing the rest from reference TRBV7-2 and TRBJ1-2, the complete variable domain is GAGVSQSPSNKVTEKGKDVELRCDPISGHTALYWYRQSLGQGLEFLIYFQGNSAPDKSGLPSDRFSAERTGGSVSTLTIQRTQQEDSAVYLCASSLVQGLDYGYTFGSGTRLTVV.

The genes are TRBV4-1 and TRBJ2-2; possibly TRBD1 for D (6 bases). This CDR3 comprises 16 residues. Germline V lookup: CDR1 MGHRA, CDR2 YSYEKL. V was shortened by 6 bases and J by 6 bases, with 20 bases between the two germline ends. Written as DNA, the CDR3 is TGCGCCAGCAGTCAAAATACCGGGACATTTCCCGGGGAGCTGTTTTTT. Translation gives CASSQNTGTFPGELFF.

V usage is TRBV5-6 and J usage is TRBJ2-7; possibly TRBD2 for D (6 bases). V lost 4 bases, J lost 2 bases, and 10 bases lay in between. The CDR3 is 13 amino acids. Germline CDR1 and CDR2: SGHDT and YYEEEE. The CDR3 DNA sequence: TGTGCCAGCAGCGGGGGACTCACCTACGAGCAGTACTTC. This codes for CASSGGLTYEQYF.

This clone was seen only a few times. This chain joins TRBV7-9 and TRBJ1-1; no reliable D call. Germline V CDR1 and CDR2: SEHNR, FQNEAQ (reference sequence). V lost 2 bases and J 4 bases, leaving 11 bases between the germline ends. This CDR3 is built from 14 residues. The CDR3 DNA follows: TGTGCCAGCAGCTTATCACGGTATCTCACTGAAGCTTTCTTT. Its protein is CASSLSRYLTEAFF.

J is TRBJ2-5 and V is TRBV5-4; TRBD2 aligns across 8 bases. CDR1 and CDR2 (germline): SGHNT, YYREEE (reference sequence). The CDR3 covers 16 residues. The J segment lost 7 bases and the V segment lost 0 bases, leaving 11 bases of the junction unmatched. DNA of the CDR3: TGTGCCAGCAGCTTGGACCCGGCGGGAGGTGGGGGGACCCAGTACTTC. Residues: CASSLDPAGGGGTQYF. Variable domain in full (rest from reference TRBV5-4 and TRBJ2-5): ETGVTQSPTHLIKTRGQQVTLRCSSQSGHNTVSWYQQALGQGPQFIFQYYREEENGRGNFPPRFSGLQFPNYSSELNVNALELDDSALYLCASSLDPAGGGGTQYFGPGTRLLVL.

The rearrangement links TRBV7-6 to TRBJ2-7; 13 bases are a match to TRBD2. V lost 5 bases to trimming and J lost 2 bases; unmatched junction nucleotides: 6. The CDR3 totals 16 residues. CDR1 and CDR2 from the germline V gene are SGHVS and FNYEAQ. DNA of the CDR3: TGTGCCAGCAGCAAAGGGACTAGCGGGAACCCCTACGAGCAGTACTTC. It yields the protein CASSKGTSGNPYEQYF.

This clone was recorded a few times. The chain combines TRBV28 with TRBJ2-7; TRBD1 agrees at 9 bases. With 2 bases clipped from V and 4 bases from J, the junction kept 3 bases outside the gene matches. CDR1 MDHEN and CDR2 SYDVKM come from the germline V gene. This CDR3 has 14 residues. DNA for the CDR3: TGTGCCAGCAGTTTAGGGACAGGGTTGTACGAGCAGTACTTC. This encodes CASSLGTGLYEQYF.